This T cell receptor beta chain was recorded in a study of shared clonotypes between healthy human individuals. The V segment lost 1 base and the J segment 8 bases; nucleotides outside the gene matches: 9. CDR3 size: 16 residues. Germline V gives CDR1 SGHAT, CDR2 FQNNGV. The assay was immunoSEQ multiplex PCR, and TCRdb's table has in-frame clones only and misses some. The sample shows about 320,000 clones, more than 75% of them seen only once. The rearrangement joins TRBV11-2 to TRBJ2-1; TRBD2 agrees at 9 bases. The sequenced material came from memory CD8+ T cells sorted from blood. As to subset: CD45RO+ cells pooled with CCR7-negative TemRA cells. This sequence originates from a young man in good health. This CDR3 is CASSLVLAGIKDEQFF. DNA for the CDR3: TGTGCCAGCAGCTTAGTCCTAGCGGGAATTAAAGATGAGCAGTTCTTC.